The 6 T cell receptor beta chains below come from one sample, sequenced in a study of neoadjuvant nivolumab and ipilimumab in lung cancer. This table comes from immunoSEQ multiplex PCR, and its TCRdb copy is limited to in-frame clones, with some not included. In the table there are 25,000 to 30,000 clones, 70% to 80% of which are singletons. Specimen: tumor tissue, collected after neoadjuvant nivolumab, alone or with ipilimumab, at or shortly before surgery. These receptor sequences come from an adult with non-small cell lung cancer.

The chain is built from TRBV6-1 and TRBJ2-3, with 9 nucleotides matching TRBD1. CDR1 is MNHNS and CDR2 is SASEGT in the germline V gene. V was clipped by 5 bases and J by 5 bases; unmatched bases: 8. The CDR3 runs to 15 residues. The DNA of the CDR3 is TGTGCCAGCAGTCTAGGGACAGGGCTAGGAGATACGCAGTATTTT. Translation: CASSLGTGLGDTQYF.

The genes are TRBV11-1 and TRBJ1-4, with D tentatively TRBD1 (6 bases). Germline loops: CDR1 SGHAT, CDR2 FQDESV (reference sequence). There are 13 residues in the CDR3. With 5 bases removed from V and 7 bases from J, the gap between germline ends came to 11 bases. CDR3 in amino acids: CASSPGQREKLFF. In nucleotides, the CDR3 is TGTGCCAGCAGCCCCGGACAGCGTGAAAAACTGTTTTTT.

V gene TRBV7-2 combines with J gene TRBJ2-7, with D possibly matching TRBD1 (6 bases). The CDR3 is made up of 17 amino acids. Trimming removed 5 bases from V and 3 bases from J, with 23 bases in between. Germline CDR1 reads SGHTA; CDR2 reads FQGNSA. CDR3 protein: CASSKLGTGTTDYEQYF. CDR3 nucleotide sequence: TGTGCCAGCAGCAAATTGGGGACCGGGACAACTGACTACGAGCAGTACTTC.

This rearrangement joins TRBV28 to TRBJ1-2, with D possibly being TRBD1 (5 bases). The CDR3 runs to 13 residues. V lost 4 bases and J 7 bases, leaving 13 bases between the germline ends. The germline CDR1 and CDR2 sequences are MDHEN and SYDVKM. The CDR3 DNA sequence: TGTGCCAGCAGTTCAGGGTCCATCCGTGGCTACACCTTC. It is translated as CASSSGSIRGYTF.

The chain has TRBV11-3 and TRBJ2-5, with D possibly matching TRBD2 (6 bases). In germline, CDR1 is SGHNT, CDR2 YENEEA. Between the trimmed V and J ends, which lost 5 bases and 4 bases, there was a span of 20 bases. This CDR3 has 16 residues. CDR3 coding DNA: TGTGCCAGCAGCCCTGGGACTGACCGGAGGGGAGAGACCCAGTACTTC. Protein product: CASSPGTDRRGETQYF.

The rearrangement links TRBV5-6 to TRBJ2-7, with D possibly matching TRBD1 (5 bases). Germline CDR1 is SGHDT and CDR2 is YYEEEE. V lost 2 bases and J 2 bases, leaving 11 bases between the germline ends. The CDR3 is made up of 14 amino acids. The CDR3 spells CASSFLQGTYEQYF. The CDR3 region has the DNA TGTGCCAGCAGCTTCTTGCAGGGCACCTACGAGCAGTACTTC.